Listed below are T cell receptor beta chains from one sample, sequenced in a study of cytomegalovirus exposure and HLA in healthy donors. The assay was immunoSEQ multiplex PCR, and TCRdb's table has in-frame clones only and misses some. The repertoire holds fewer than 300,000 clones, with over 75% as singletons. Input material: PBMCs. These receptors were collected from a woman between 18 and 29 years old in good health and CMV-seronegative. CDR3s include the opening cysteine and the closing phenylalanine or tryptophan. Each record gives: J gene, CDR3 length, V gene, D gene, clone size, CDR3 DNA, CDR3 protein. D genes are given only for firm matches. Size is stated for part of the rows, as once, few or many counts, or as a class when the clone is expanded.

j_call: TRBJ2-7; cdr3_length: 14; v_call: TRBV5-1; d_call: TRBD2; clone_size: -; cdr3_nt: TGCGCCAGCTCAGCGGGGGCAAGCTCCTACGAGCAGTACTTC; cdr3_aa: CASSAGASSYEQYF
j_call: TRBJ2-7; cdr3_length: 16; v_call: TRBV6-5; d_call: -; clone_size: once; cdr3_nt: TGTGCCAGCAGTTACTCTACAACCATTTCCTTGGACGAGCAGTACTTC; cdr3_aa: CASSYSTTISLDEQYF
j_call: TRBJ1-1; cdr3_length: 14; v_call: TRBV27; d_call: -; clone_size: -; cdr3_nt: TGTGCCAGCAGTTTGGGATTGGGGGGGACTGAAGCTTTCTTT; cdr3_aa: CASSLGLGGTEAFF
j_call: TRBJ2-6; cdr3_length: 18; v_call: TRBV5-4; d_call: TRBD1; clone_size: -; cdr3_nt: TGTGCCAGCAGTCGTGCCGGGACAGGGGAGTACGGGGCCAACGTCCTGACTTTC; cdr3_aa: CASSRAGTGEYGANVLTF
j_call: TRBJ1-1; cdr3_length: 15; v_call: TRBV7-3; d_call: TRBD1; clone_size: -; cdr3_nt: TGTGCCAGCAGCTTAAATGCAGGGGGCCTGTCTGAAGCTTTCTTT; cdr3_aa: CASSLNAGGLSEAFF
j_call: TRBJ2-7; cdr3_length: 14; v_call: TRBV9; d_call: -; clone_size: -; cdr3_nt: TGTGCCAGCAGCGTAGGGGGGCGGGCCTACGAGCAGTACTTC; cdr3_aa: CASSVGGRAYEQYF
j_call: TRBJ2-1; cdr3_length: 15; v_call: TRBV5-6; d_call: -; clone_size: -; cdr3_nt: TGTGCCAGCAGCTTGTTTTCAGGCTCCTACAATGAGCAGTTCTTC; cdr3_aa: CASSLFSGSYNEQFF
j_call: TRBJ2-7; cdr3_length: 14; v_call: TRBV25-1; d_call: TRBD1; clone_size: -; cdr3_nt: TGTGCCAGCCGTCCCGGGACAGGGGTTTACGAGCAGTACTTC; cdr3_aa: CASRPGTGVYEQYF
j_call: TRBJ1-5; cdr3_length: 13; v_call: TRBV6-1; d_call: -; clone_size: -; cdr3_nt: TGTGCCAGCAGTGTCGAAGGGGATCAGCCCCAGCATTTT; cdr3_aa: CASSVEGDQPQHF
j_call: TRBJ2-7; cdr3_length: 15; v_call: TRBV18; d_call: -; clone_size: -; cdr3_nt: TGTGCCAGCTCACCCCGGGACATCCAAATCTACGAGCAGTACTTC; cdr3_aa: CASSPRDIQIYEQYF
j_call: TRBJ1-5; cdr3_length: 14; v_call: TRBV6-5; d_call: TRBD1; clone_size: -; cdr3_nt: TGTGCCAGCAGTCCTCGACAGGGATATCAGCCCCAGCATTTT; cdr3_aa: CASSPRQGYQPQHF
j_call: TRBJ2-2; cdr3_length: 12; v_call: TRBV11-2; d_call: -; clone_size: -; cdr3_nt: TGTGCCAGCAGCTTAGGAGCCTGGGAGCTGTTTTTT; cdr3_aa: CASSLGAWELFF
j_call: TRBJ1-6; cdr3_length: 14; v_call: TRBV18; d_call: -; clone_size: -; cdr3_nt: TGTGCCAGCTCACTCGGACAGAATAATTCACCCCTCCACTTT; cdr3_aa: CASSLGQNNSPLHF
j_call: TRBJ1-1; cdr3_length: 15; v_call: TRBV7-9; d_call: -; clone_size: -; cdr3_nt: TGTGCCAGCAGCTTAAGTACGAGGGTGAACACTGAAGCTTTCTTT; cdr3_aa: CASSLSTRVNTEAFF
j_call: TRBJ2-1; cdr3_length: 12; v_call: TRBV18; d_call: -; clone_size: -; cdr3_nt: TGTGCCAGCTCCCTGGAGCGCAATAAGCAGTTCTTC; cdr3_aa: CASSLERNKQFF
j_call: TRBJ2-7; cdr3_length: 15; v_call: TRBV28; d_call: -; clone_size: once; cdr3_nt: TGTGCCAGCAGTGCCGGCCTGGACAGTGGACCCGAGCAGTACTTC; cdr3_aa: CASSAGLDSGPEQYF
j_call: TRBJ2-3; cdr3_length: 16; v_call: TRBV27; d_call: -; clone_size: -; cdr3_nt: TGTGCCAGCAGTTTGCGGGGACCCGGGTGGACAGATACGCAGTATTTT; cdr3_aa: CASSLRGPGWTDTQYF
j_call: TRBJ2-3; cdr3_length: 18; v_call: TRBV7-2; d_call: -; clone_size: -; cdr3_nt: TGTGCCAGCAGCACCCCTCGGCGGGCGGGACGGGGCACAGATACGCAGTATTTT; cdr3_aa: CASSTPRRAGRGTDTQYF
j_call: TRBJ2-1; cdr3_length: 17; v_call: TRBV5-6; d_call: TRBD2; clone_size: -; cdr3_nt: TGTGCCAGCAGCTTGAGGGTAGCGGGTTTGAAAAGCAATGAGCAGTTCTTC; cdr3_aa: CASSLRVAGLKSNEQFF
j_call: TRBJ2-7; cdr3_length: 16; v_call: TRBV19; d_call: TRBD2; clone_size: -; cdr3_nt: TGTGCCAGTAGTGTTTCATCGGGACTAGCGGCCTACGAGCAGTACTTC; cdr3_aa: CASSVSSGLAAYEQYF
j_call: TRBJ2-5; cdr3_length: 13; v_call: TRBV10-3; d_call: -; clone_size: -; cdr3_nt: TGTGCCACACGGCGGGACAGCCAAGAGACCCAGTACTTC; cdr3_aa: CATRRDSQETQYF
j_call: TRBJ2-7; cdr3_length: 13; v_call: TRBV27; d_call: -; clone_size: -; cdr3_nt: TGTGCCAGCAGTTGGGTCCTAGGTTACGAGCAGTACTTC; cdr3_aa: CASSWVLGYEQYF
j_call: TRBJ1-1; cdr3_length: 15; v_call: TRBV5-4; d_call: TRBD1; clone_size: -; cdr3_nt: TGTGCCAGCAGCTCGGGGGACAGGGCTAAGGCTGAAGCTTTCTTT; cdr3_aa: CASSSGDRAKAEAFF
j_call: TRBJ2-7; cdr3_length: 16; v_call: TRBV5-6; d_call: TRBD2; clone_size: -; cdr3_nt: TGTGCCAGCAGCGCTAAGCGGGACTACCCCGCCTACGAGCAGTACTTC; cdr3_aa: CASSAKRDYPAYEQYF
j_call: TRBJ2-7; cdr3_length: 15; v_call: TRBV2; d_call: TRBD2; clone_size: once; cdr3_nt: TGTGCCAGCAACCTAGGGACTAGCGGGAGGGGCGAGCAGTACTTC; cdr3_aa: CASNLGTSGRGEQYF
j_call: TRBJ2-3; cdr3_length: 15; v_call: TRBV28; d_call: TRBD1; clone_size: once; cdr3_nt: TGTGCCAGCAGTAAGGGGACAGCGGCCACAGATACGCAGTATTTT; cdr3_aa: CASSKGTAATDTQYF
j_call: TRBJ1-3; cdr3_length: 14; v_call: TRBV2; d_call: -; clone_size: -; cdr3_nt: TGTGCCAGCAGTGCGGAGAGCTCTGGAAACACCATATATTTT; cdr3_aa: CASSAESSGNTIYF
j_call: TRBJ2-5; cdr3_length: 13; v_call: TRBV2; d_call: TRBD1; clone_size: -; cdr3_nt: TGTGCCAGCAGGGGACAGGGACAAGAGACCCAGTACTTC; cdr3_aa: CASRGQGQETQYF
j_call: TRBJ1-1; cdr3_length: 12; v_call: TRBV11-2; d_call: TRBD1; clone_size: once; cdr3_nt: TGTGCCAGCAGGACAGGGGGCACTGAAGCTTTCTTT; cdr3_aa: CASRTGGTEAFF
j_call: TRBJ2-7; cdr3_length: 16; v_call: TRBV28; d_call: TRBD1; clone_size: -; cdr3_nt: TGTGCCAGCAGTTTATGGACAGGACAGGGCGGGGACGAGCAGTACTTC; cdr3_aa: CASSLWTGQGGDEQYF
j_call: TRBJ1-3; cdr3_length: 14; v_call: TRBV27; d_call: -; clone_size: -; cdr3_nt: TGTGCCAGCAGTTTCTCCAGGTCTGGAAACACCATATATTTT; cdr3_aa: CASSFSRSGNTIYF